The clone carrying this TCR beta chain was seen a handful of times. At the survey level, the v3.0 immunoSEQ assay was run. TCRdb keeps only in-frame clones here, not all; method: immunoSEQ multiplex PCR. The sample contains 25,000 to 35,000 clones, approximately 83% of which appear only once. The data stem from a study of long-term antiretroviral therapy in people with HIV. The germline V gene has CDR1 MGHRA and CDR2 YSYEKL. Trimming removed 4 bases at V and 7 bases at J, with 13 bases between. The length of the CDR3 is 14 residues. This sample comprised unsorted PBMCs, obtained 0.8 years before starting antiretroviral therapy. The TCR originated in a man between 18 and 29 years old with HIV. The rearrangement joins TRBV4-1 to TRBJ2-2, with D possibly matching TRBD1 (6 bases). CDR3 coding DNA: TGCGCCAGCAGCCGCCTAACAGGGCTCGGGGAGCTGTTTTTT. It yields the protein CASSRLTGLGELFF.